This TCR beta chain was obtained from a study of regulatory T cells in long-lasting Graves disease. Germline CDR1 and CDR2: SNHLY and FYNNEI. The length of the CDR3 is 15 residues. Trimming took off 6 bases at V and 7 bases at J, with 19 bases between the two ends. There are many counts of this clonotype. As to time point: newly diagnosed GD, antithyroid drugs for less than 3 months. RNA isolated from PBMCs was used to make the TCR library. The authors built TCR beta libraries using iRepertoire HTBI primers and Arm-PCR of CDR3 regions. Each CDR3 protein is one row after TCRdb ran MiXCR on the multiplex PCR reads. In the table there are over 500,000 distinct CDR3 sequences, 15% to 20% of which are singletons. Separately, the same data were catalogued under a study of T cells in Graves' hyperthyroidism and ophthalmopathy.

The source was peripheral blood mononuclear cells (PBMCs), collected at new diagnosis, from a patient treated with antithyroid drugs. This chain joins TRBV2 and TRBJ1-5; D gene uncertain. The receptor comes from a man aged 18 to 35 with Graves disease. The CDR3 DNA reads TGTGCCAGCAGCGAGGCACCGAGGATTGGCCAGCCCCAGCATTTT. The encoded protein is CASSEAPRIGQPQHF. The full variable domain, completed using reference TRBV2 and TRBJ1-5, is EPEVTQTPSHQVTQMGQEVILRCVPISNHLYFYWYRQILGQKVEFLVSFYNNEISEKSEIFDDQFSVERPDGSNFTLKIRSTKLEDSAMYFCASSEAPRIGQPQHFGDGTRLSIL.